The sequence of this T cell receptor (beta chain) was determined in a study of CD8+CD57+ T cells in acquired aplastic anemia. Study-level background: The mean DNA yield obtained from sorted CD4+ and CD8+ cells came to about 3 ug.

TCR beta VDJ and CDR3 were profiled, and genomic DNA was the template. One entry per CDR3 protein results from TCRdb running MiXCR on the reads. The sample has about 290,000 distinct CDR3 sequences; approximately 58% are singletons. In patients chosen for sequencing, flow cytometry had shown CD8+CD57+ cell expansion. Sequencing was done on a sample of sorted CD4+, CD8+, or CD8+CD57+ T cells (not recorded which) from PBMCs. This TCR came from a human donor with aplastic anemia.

CDR3 DNA sequence: TGTGCCATCAGAAGAGCCCGGGACAGAAACACTGAAGCTTTCTTT. It specifies CAIRRARDRNTEAFF. The chain recombines TRBV10-3 with TRBJ1-1, with TRBD1 identical over 7 bases. Germline CDR1 is ENHRY and CDR2 is SYGVKD. Germline trimming cut 6 bases from V and 2 bases from J; bases unmatched to any gene: 9. This CDR3 has 15 amino acids.